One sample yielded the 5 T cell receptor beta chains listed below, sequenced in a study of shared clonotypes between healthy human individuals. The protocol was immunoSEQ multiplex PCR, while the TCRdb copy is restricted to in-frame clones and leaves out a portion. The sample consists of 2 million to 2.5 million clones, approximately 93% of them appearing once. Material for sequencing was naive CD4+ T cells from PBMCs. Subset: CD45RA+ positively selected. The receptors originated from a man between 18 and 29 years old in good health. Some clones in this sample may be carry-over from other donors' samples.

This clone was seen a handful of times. CDR3 residues: CASSVSTGVGEAFF. CDR3 DNA: TGTGCCAGCAGCGTATCGACGGGTGTTGGTGAAGCTTTCTTT. The rearrangement links TRBV9 to TRBJ1-1, with D unresolved. Germline CDR1 is SGDLS and CDR2 is YYNGEE. V was shortened by 1 base and J by 7 bases, with 14 bases between the two germline ends. The CDR3 contains 14 residues.

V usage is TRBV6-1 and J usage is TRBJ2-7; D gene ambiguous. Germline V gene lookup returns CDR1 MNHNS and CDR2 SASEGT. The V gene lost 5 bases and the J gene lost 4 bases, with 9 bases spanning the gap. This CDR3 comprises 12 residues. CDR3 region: CASSTAVYEQYF. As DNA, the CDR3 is TGTGCCAGCAGTACGGCCGTATACGAGCAGTACTTC.

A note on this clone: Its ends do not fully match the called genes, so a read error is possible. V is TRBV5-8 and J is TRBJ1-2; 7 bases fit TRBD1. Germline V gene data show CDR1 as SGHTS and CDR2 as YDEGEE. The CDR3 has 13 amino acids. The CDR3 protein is CASIRGAHSLDPF. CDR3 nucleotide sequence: TGTGCCAGCATCAGGGGGGCCCACAGCCTAGACCCGTTC.

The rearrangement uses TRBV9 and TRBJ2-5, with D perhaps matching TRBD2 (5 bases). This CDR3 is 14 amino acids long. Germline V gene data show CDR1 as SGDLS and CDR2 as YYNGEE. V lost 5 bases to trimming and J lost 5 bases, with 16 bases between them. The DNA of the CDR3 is TGTGCCAGCAGTCTCGAGAGTTTAGCGGAGACCCAGTACTTC. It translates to CASSLESLAETQYF. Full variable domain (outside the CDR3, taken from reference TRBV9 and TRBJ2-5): DSGVTQTPKHLITATGQRVTLRCSPRSGDLSVYWYQQSLDQGLQFLIQYYNGEERAKGNILERFSAQQFPDLHSELNLSSLELGDSALYFCASSLESLAETQYFGPGTRLLVL.

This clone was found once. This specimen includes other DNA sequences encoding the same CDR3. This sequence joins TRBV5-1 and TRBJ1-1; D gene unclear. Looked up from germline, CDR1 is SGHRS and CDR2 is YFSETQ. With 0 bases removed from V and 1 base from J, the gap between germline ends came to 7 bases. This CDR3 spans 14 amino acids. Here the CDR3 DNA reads TGCGCCAGCAGCTTGGAAAGCCGGAACACTGAAGCTTTCTTT. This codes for CASSLESRNTEAFF.